The clone carrying this T cell receptor beta chain has only one observation. Antigen specificity is unknown. This entry comes from a study of cytotoxic CD8 clonotypes in ibrutinib-treated CLL. Study-level information: Patients: roughly ten relapsed/refractory, approximately 16 treatment-naive, under 18 IGHV unmutated. The response samples were taken once patients had been treated for a median of roughly 12 months, range 6 to 36. After a median of around 68 months, roughly 15 patients stayed remitted and some 12 progressed; responses had been partial in about 24 and complete in 2.

Whole-study results and caveats: At the start, clonality exceeded age-matched healthy donors and followed circulating CD8+ T-cell counts.

V was shortened by 4 bases and J by 4 bases, with 7 bases between the two germline ends. Germline CDR1 SGHRS, CDR2 YFSETQ. The CDR3 length is 12 residues. The assay was immunoSEQ multiplex PCR, and TCRdb's table has in-frame clones only and misses some. The table has about 300,000 clones, 67% seen once; the top ten hold roughly 6.7%. V gene TRBV5-1 combines with J gene TRBJ2-3, with D uncertain. The sample was PBMCs, taken after 36 months of ibrutinib treatment. This receptor was taken from a human donor with chronic lymphocytic leukemia. The CDR3 coding sequence is TGCGCCAGCAGCCACATCGCAGATACGCAGTATTTT. As protein: CASSHIADTQYF. Full variable domain (rest looked up from reference TRBV5-1 and TRBJ2-3): KAGVTQTPRYLIKTRGQQVTLSCSPISGHRSVSWYQQTPGQGLQFLFEYFSETQRNKGNFPGRFSGRQFSNSRSEMNVSTLELGDSALYLCASSHIADTQYFGPGTRLTVL.